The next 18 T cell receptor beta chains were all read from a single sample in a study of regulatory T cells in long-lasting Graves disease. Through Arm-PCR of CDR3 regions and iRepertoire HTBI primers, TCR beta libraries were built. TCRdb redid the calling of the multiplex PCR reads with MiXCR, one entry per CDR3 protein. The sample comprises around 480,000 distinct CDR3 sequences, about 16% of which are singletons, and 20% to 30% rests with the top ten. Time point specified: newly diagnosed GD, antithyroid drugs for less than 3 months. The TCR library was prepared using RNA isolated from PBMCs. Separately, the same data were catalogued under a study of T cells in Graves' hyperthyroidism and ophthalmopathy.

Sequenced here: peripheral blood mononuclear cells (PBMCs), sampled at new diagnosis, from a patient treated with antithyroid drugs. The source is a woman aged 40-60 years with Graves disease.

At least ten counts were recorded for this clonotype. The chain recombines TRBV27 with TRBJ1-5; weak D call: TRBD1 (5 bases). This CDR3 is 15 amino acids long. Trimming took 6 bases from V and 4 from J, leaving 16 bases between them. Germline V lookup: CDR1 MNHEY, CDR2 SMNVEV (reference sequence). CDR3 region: CASRSSRGFNQPQHF. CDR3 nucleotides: TGTGCCAGCAGGTCGAGCCGGGGCTTTAATCAGCCCCAGCATTTT.

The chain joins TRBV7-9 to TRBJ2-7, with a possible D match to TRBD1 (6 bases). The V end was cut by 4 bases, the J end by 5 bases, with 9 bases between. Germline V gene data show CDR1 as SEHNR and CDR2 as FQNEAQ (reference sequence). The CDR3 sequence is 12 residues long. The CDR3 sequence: CASSSGQNEQYF. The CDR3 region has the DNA TGTGCCAGCAGCTCCGGACAGAACGAGCAGTACTTC.

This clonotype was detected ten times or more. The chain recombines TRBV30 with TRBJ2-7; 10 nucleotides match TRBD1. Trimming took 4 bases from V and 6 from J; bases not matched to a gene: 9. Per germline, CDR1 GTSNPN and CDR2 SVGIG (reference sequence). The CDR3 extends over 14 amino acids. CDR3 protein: CAWTGLGTGVEQYF. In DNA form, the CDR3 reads TGTGCCTGGACAGGCCTGGGGACAGGGGTCGAGCAGTACTTC.

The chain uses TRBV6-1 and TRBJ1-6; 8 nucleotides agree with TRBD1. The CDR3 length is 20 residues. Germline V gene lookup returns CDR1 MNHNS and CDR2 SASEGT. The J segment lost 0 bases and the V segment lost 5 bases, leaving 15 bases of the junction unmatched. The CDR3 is CASSRTLWDRTNSYNSPLHF. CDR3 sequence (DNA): TGTGCCAGCAGTCGAACCCTATGGGACAGGACGAACTCCTATAATTCACCCCTCCACTTT.

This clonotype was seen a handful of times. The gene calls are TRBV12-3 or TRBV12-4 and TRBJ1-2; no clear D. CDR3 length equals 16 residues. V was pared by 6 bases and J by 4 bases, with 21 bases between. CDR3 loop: CASSPWAGSVGYGYTF. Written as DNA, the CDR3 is TGTGCCAGCAGCCCGTGGGCGGGGTCCGTGGGCTATGGCTACACCTTC.

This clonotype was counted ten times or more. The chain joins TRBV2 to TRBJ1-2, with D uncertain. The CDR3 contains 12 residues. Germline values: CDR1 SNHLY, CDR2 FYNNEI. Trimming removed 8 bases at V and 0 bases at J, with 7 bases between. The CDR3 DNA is TGTGCCAGCGAAACCCCTAACTATGGCTACACCTTC. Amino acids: CASETPNYGYTF.

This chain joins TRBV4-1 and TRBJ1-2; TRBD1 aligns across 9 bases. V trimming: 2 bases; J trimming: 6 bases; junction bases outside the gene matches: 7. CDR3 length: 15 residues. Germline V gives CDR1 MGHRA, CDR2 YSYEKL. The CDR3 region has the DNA TGCGCCAGCAGCCAACCGGGACAGGGCCTCCATGGCTACACCTTC. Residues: CASSQPGQGLHGYTF.

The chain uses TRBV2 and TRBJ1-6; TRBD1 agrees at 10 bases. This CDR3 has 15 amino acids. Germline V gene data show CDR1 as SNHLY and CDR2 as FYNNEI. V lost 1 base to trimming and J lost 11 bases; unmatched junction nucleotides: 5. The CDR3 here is CASSEETGGTAPLHF. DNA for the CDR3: TGTGCCAGCAGTGAAGAGACAGGGGGCACGGCACCCCTCCACTTT.

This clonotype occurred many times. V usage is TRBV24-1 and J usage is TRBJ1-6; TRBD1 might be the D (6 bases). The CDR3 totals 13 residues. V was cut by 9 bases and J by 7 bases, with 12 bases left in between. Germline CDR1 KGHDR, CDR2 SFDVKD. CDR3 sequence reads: CATRADRNSPLHF. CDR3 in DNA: TGTGCCACCCGAGCAGACAGGAATTCACCCCTCCACTTT.

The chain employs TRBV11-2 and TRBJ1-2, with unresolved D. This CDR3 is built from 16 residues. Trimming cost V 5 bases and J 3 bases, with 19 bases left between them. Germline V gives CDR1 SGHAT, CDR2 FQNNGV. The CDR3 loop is CASSQSLRDPYYGYTF. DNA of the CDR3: TGTGCCAGCAGCCAGAGTCTGAGGGATCCCTACTATGGCTACACCTTC.

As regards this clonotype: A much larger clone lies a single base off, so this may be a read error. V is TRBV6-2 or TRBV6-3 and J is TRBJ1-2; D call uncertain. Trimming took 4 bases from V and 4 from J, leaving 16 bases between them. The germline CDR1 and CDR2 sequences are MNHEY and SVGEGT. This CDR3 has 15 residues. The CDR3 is CASSLNLTDGYGYTF. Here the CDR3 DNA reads TGTGCCAGCAGTTTAAATCTGACTGATGGCTATGGCTACACCTTC.

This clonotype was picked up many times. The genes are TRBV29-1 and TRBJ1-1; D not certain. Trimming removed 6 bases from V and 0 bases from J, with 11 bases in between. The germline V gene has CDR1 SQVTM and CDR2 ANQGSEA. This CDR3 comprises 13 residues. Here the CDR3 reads CSVDRAMNTEAFF. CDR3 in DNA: TGCAGCGTCGACCGGGCCATGAACACTGAAGCTTTCTTT.

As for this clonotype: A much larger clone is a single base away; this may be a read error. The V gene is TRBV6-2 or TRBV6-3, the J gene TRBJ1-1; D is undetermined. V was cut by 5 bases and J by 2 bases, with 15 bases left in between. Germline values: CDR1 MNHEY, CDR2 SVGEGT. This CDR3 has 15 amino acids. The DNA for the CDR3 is TGTGCCAGCAGTGGGGTCGATAGCTTAAACACTGAAGCTTTCTTT. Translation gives CASSGVDSLNTEAFF.

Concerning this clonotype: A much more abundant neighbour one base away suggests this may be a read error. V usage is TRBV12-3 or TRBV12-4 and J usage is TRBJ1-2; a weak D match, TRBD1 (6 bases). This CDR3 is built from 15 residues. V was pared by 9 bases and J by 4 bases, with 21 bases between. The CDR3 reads CARSDGTNDLYGYTF. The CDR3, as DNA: TGTGCCAGAAGTGACGGGACAAACGACCTCTATGGCTACACCTTC.

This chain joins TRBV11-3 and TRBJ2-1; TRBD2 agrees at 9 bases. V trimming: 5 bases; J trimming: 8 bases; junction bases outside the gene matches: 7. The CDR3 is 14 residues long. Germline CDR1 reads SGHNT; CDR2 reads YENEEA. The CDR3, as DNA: TGTGCCAGCAGCCTCACCGCGGGAGGGCATGAGCAGTTCTTC. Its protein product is CASSLTAGGHEQFF.

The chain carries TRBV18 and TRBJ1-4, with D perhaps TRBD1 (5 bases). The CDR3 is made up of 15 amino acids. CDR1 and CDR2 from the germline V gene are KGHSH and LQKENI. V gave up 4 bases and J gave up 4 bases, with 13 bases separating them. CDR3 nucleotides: TGTGCCAGCTCACGGACCGGGACTCTTAATGAAAAACTGTTTTTT. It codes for CASSRTGTLNEKLFF. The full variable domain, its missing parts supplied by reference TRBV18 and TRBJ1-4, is NAGVMQNPRHLVRRRGQEARLRCSPMKGHSHVYWYRQLPEEGLKFMVYLQKENIIDESGMPKERFSAEFPKEGPSILRIQQVVRGDSAAYFCASSRTGTLNEKLFFGSGTQLSVL.

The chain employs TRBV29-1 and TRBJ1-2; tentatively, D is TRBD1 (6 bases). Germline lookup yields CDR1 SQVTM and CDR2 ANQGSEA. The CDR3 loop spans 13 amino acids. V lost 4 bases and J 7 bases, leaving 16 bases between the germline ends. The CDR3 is CSVVRGRGVGYTF. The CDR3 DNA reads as TGCAGCGTTGTAAGAGGCAGGGGCGTTGGCTACACCTTC.

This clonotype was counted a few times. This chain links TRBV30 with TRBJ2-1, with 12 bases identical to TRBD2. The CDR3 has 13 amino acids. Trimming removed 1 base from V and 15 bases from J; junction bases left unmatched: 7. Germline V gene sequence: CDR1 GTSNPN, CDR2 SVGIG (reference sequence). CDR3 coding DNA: TGTGCCTGGAGTGATTCATTGACTAGCGGGGGGTTCTTC. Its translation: CAWSDSLTSGGFF.